Presented here are 17 T cell receptor beta chains from one specimen sequenced in a study of beta chain features in type 1 diabetes. Study-wide results and limits: When Type 1 diabetes patients were examined, their TCRB CDR3s proved moderately but significantly shorter in all four CD4+ subsets.

Of the isolated RNA, all was reverse transcribed, and so the sequenced material was expressed TCRB transcripts. TCRdb keeps only in-frame clones here, not all; method: immunoSEQ multiplex PCR. The data show about 150,000 clones, around 9% seen once. These receptors have no identified antigens. Sample: central memory CD4+ T cells from blood. Receptors originate from a woman younger than 45 with type 1 diabetes.

This clone was detected only a few times. The chain has TRBV29-1 and TRBJ1-3; 7 nucleotides line up with TRBD1. V shed 6 bases, J shed 4 bases, and the junction held 3 bases outside the gene matches. The germline gives CDR1 SQVTM, CDR2 ANQGSEA. CDR3 length equals 12 residues. The CDR3 coding sequence is TGCAGCGTGACAGGGACAGGAAACACCATATATTTT. Its protein product is CSVTGTGNTIYF.

The gene calls are TRBV6-1 and TRBJ2-3, with 9 positions matching TRBD2. The CDR3 sequence is 17 residues long. V was clipped by 0 bases and J by 0 bases; unmatched bases: 4. Germline V lookup: CDR1 MNHNS, CDR2 SASEGT. The CDR3 is CASSEAAGGTSTDTQYF. In nucleotides, the CDR3 is TGTGCCAGCAGTGAAGCAGCGGGAGGAACTAGCACAGATACGCAGTATTTT.

This clone was detected only a few times. The chain employs TRBV7-9 and TRBJ2-1, with D possibly being TRBD1 (7 bases). This CDR3 is built from 15 residues. V was shortened by 4 bases and J by 1 base, with 11 bases between the two germline ends. The germline V gene encodes CDR1 SEHNR and CDR2 FQNEAQ (reference sequence). The CDR3 region is CASSSGGLSYNEQFF. CDR3 nucleotide sequence: TGTGCCAGCAGCTCAGGGGGGCTTTCCTACAATGAGCAGTTCTTC.

This clone turned up a few times. V and J are TRBV6-5 and TRBJ2-7; D not resolved. V was pared by 6 bases and J by 1 base, with 10 bases between. Germline CDR1 MNHEY, CDR2 SVGAGI. CDR3 length: 13 residues. CDR3 in DNA: TGTGCCAGCAGAAGACAAGATTCCTACGAGCAGTACTTC. Its translation: CASRRQDSYEQYF.

This clone turned up a few times. This chain connects TRBV5-1 to TRBJ2-1; 12 bases fit TRBD2. The CDR3 consists of 16 residues. Germline CDR1 is SGHRS and CDR2 is YFSETQ. Losses at the gene ends were 4 bases for V and 5 bases for J; bases not matched to a gene: 7. CDR3 bases: TGCGCCAGCAGCGGGGCTAGCGGGAGGGTGAACAATGAGCAGTTCTTC. Translating it yields CASSGASGRVNNEQFF.

Worth noting for this clone: Because the CDR3 is missing its conserved closing phenylalanine or tryptophan, this is likely a read error. It is unclear where the CDR3 begins or ends on the DNA, so no DNA is shown, and the CDR3 is as TCRdb lists it. This sequence joins TRBV23-1 and TRBJ1-1. TRBV23-1 is an ORF for which the function is uncertain. The CDR3 is made up of 10 amino acids, end residues included. The CDR3 region is CASSQFTETG.

This clone came up a few times. The chain recombines TRBV11-2 with TRBJ2-3, with TRBD1 identical over 10 bases. CDR3 size: 18 residues. The trim removed 5 bases at V and 1 base at J, leaving 12 bases unmatched. Germline CDR1 and CDR2: SGHAT and FQNNGV. CDR3 region: CASSEGQGPTIRTDTQYF. The CDR3 nucleotides are TGTGCCAGCAGCGAGGGACAGGGGCCTACAATTCGCACAGATACGCAGTATTTT.

This clone is a singleton in its sample. The chain is built from TRBV14 and TRBJ2-1, with TRBD1 as a possible D gene (6 bases). CDR1 and CDR2 (germline): SGHDN, FVKESK. Between the trimmed V and J ends, which lost 4 bases and 3 bases, there was a span of 7 bases. CDR3 length: 13 amino acids. The CDR3 loop is CASSLDSYNEQFF. The CDR3 DNA reads TGTGCCAGCAGCCTGGACAGCTACAATGAGCAGTTCTTC.

This clone was seen a handful of times. The genes are TRBV30 and TRBJ2-1, with D possibly being TRBD2 (6 bases). Germline V gives CDR1 GTSNPN, CDR2 SVGIG (reference sequence). V lost 4 bases to trimming and J lost 4 bases, with 26 bases between them. The CDR3 loop spans 18 amino acids. CDR3 sequence: CAWNPPPHLAGKYNEQFF. In DNA, the CDR3 is TGTGCCTGGAACCCCCCCCCTCATCTGGCGGGAAAGTACAATGAGCAGTTCTTC.

This clone was counted between two and nine times. The chain uses TRBV21-1 and TRBJ1-1; the DNA was not compared with TRBD1, the D call given in the table. TRBV21-1 is listed as a pseudogene. This CDR3 is 17 amino acids long. CDR3 sequence reads: CASSKGGTGGMNTEAFF. Written as DNA, the CDR3 is TGTGCCAGCAGCAAAGGAGGGACAGGGGGCATGAACACTGAAGCTTTCTTT.

This chain links TRBV11-2 with TRBJ2-3, with 10 bases fitting TRBD2. Germline V CDR1 and CDR2: SGHAT, FQNNGV. After removal of 6 bases from V and 4 bases from J, the junction contained 10 bases not matched to a gene. This CDR3 has 16 amino acids. The CDR3 nucleotides are TGTGCCAGCAGGCCCCAGGGCAGCGGGAGGGCAGATACGCAGTATTTT. Residues: CASRPQGSGRADTQYF.

In its sample, this clone was seen a few times. This chain joins TRBV5-1 and TRBJ2-7, with D perhaps matching TRBD2 (5 bases). Germline V gene data show CDR1 as SGHRS and CDR2 as YFSETQ. CDR3 length: 15 amino acids. V was trimmed by 0 bases and J by 3 bases, leaving 13 bases between them. DNA for the CDR3: TGCGCCAGCAGCTTGGAGCGGCCGGGCGACTACGAGCAGTACTTC. It yields the protein CASSLERPGDYEQYF.

This clone showed up just a few times. The CDR3 loop is CASGEVRETQYF. CDR3 in DNA: TGTGCCAGCGGGGAGGTGAGGGAGACCCAGTACTTC. V is TRBV2 and J is TRBJ2-5, with D perhaps TRBD2 (6 bases). The germline gives CDR1 SNHLY, CDR2 FYNNEI. The CDR3 sequence is 12 residues long. Trimming stripped 8 bases from V and 5 bases from J, with 12 bases between.

This sequence joins TRBV19 and TRBJ1-4; D possibly corresponds to TRBD1 (5 bases). V lost 3 bases and J 7 bases, leaving 15 bases between the germline ends. Germline V gene lookup returns CDR1 LNHDA and CDR2 SQIVND (reference sequence). This CDR3 contains 15 residues. As DNA, the CDR3 is TGTGCCAGTAGTATGGGGCAAGGGGTTATTGAAAAACTGTTTTTT. Amino acid sequence: CASSMGQGVIEKLFF.

CDR3 residues: CASSSGTVGYTF. CDR3 nucleotide sequence: TGTGCCAGCAGTTCTGGGACAGTCGGCTACACCTTC. The chain uses TRBV28 and TRBJ1-2; TRBD1 aligns across 7 bases. J gave up 8 bases and V 4 bases, and 4 bases lay outside the gene matches. The CDR3 loop spans 12 amino acids. Germline V gene sequence: CDR1 MDHEN, CDR2 SYDVKM.

This clone was seen a handful of times. The chain couples TRBV28 to TRBJ2-2; 7 nucleotides line up with TRBD2. This CDR3 has 15 residues. Germline V gene lookup returns CDR1 MDHEN and CDR2 SYDVKM. Trimming removed 3 bases from V and 2 bases from J; junction bases left unmatched: 3. CDR3 in amino acids: CASSFLAANTGELFF. The CDR3 DNA reads as TGTGCCAGCAGTTTCCTAGCGGCCAACACCGGGGAGCTGTTTTTT.

This clone turned up a few times. The chain joins TRBV14 to TRBJ1-1; D ambiguous. The CDR3 totals 13 residues. Trimming stripped 4 bases from V and 0 bases from J, with 6 bases between. Germline loops: CDR1 SGHDN, CDR2 FVKESK. The DNA of the CDR3 is TGTGCCAGCAGCCTGTCCATGAACACTGAAGCTTTCTTT. It translates to CASSLSMNTEAFF.